This is a list of T cell receptor beta chains from one sample in a study of response to subunit inactivated influenza vaccine. Each CDR3 protein is one row after TCRdb ran MiXCR on the RT-PCR reads. The table lists roughly 650,000 distinct CDR3 sequences, around 15% of them singletons, with 6.5% to 8% in the top ten. Sequencing was performed on PBMCs from blood, taken less than 15 days before vaccination. The source of these receptors is a man aged 45-65 years who received an inactivated influenza vaccine. Both conserved end residues are part of each CDR3. Each record gives: D gene, clone size, V gene, J gene, CDR3 protein, CDR3 DNA. D genes are given only for firm matches. Expanded clones get a size class; other rows say once, few or many, or leave the size out.

TRBD1,few,TRBV11-2,TRBJ2-7,CASSATGTGGAGEQYF,TGTGCCAGCAGCGCCACCGGGACAGGGGGCGCAGGCGAGCAGTACTTC
NA,NA,TRBV23-1,TRBJ1-1,CASSHEPRWTGVPGNTEAFF,TGCGCCAGCAGTCACGAGCCTAGGTGGACTGGGGTTCCCGGGAACACTGAAGCTTTCTTT
TRBD1,few,TRBV7-8,TRBJ1-6,CASSFLSGGGYNSPLHF,TGTGCCAGCAGCTTTCTCTCAGGGGGGGGATATAATTCACCCCTCCACTTT
NA,NA,TRBV29-1,TRBJ2-7,CSVVGQAYERYF,TGCAGCGTTGTAGGGCAAGCCTACGAGCGGTACTTC
TRBD2,NA,TRBV24-1,TRBJ2-1,CATSGLAGGDEQFF,TGTGCCACCAGTGGTTTAGCGGGAGGGGACGAGCAGTTCTTC
NA,NA,TRBV4-3,TRBJ2-1,CASSQDLLARGVLNEQFF,TGCGCCAGCAGCCAAGATCTGTTGGCCAGGGGGGTTTTGAATGAGCAGTTCTTC
NA,many,TRBV5-6,TRBJ2-7,CASSSQTGEQYF,TGTGCCAGCAGCTCTCAGACGGGCGAGCAGTACTTC
TRBD1,few,TRBV27,TRBJ1-2,CASSFTQGAGYTF,TGTGCCAGCAGTTTCACCCAGGGGGCTGGCTACACCTTC
NA,NA,TRBV12-3/TRBV12-4,TRBJ2-7,CASRPKWTDSLSEQYF,TGTGCCAGCAGACCAAAGTGGACGGACTCCCTCTCCGAGCAGTACTTC
TRBD2,many,TRBV12-3/TRBV12-4,TRBJ2-3,CASRLASSTDTQYF,TGTGCCAGCAGACTAGCGTCAAGCACAGATACGCAGTATTTT
NA,few,TRBV15,TRBJ2-2,CATSRGQRTGELFF,TGTGCCACCAGCAGAGGACAGCGCACCGGGGAGCTGTTTTTT
NA,few,TRBV11-2,TRBJ1-1,CASSVRMGVEWMNTEAFF,TGTGCCAGCAGCGTTAGGATGGGGGTGGAATGGATGAACACTGAAGCTTTCTTT
TRBD2,NA,TRBV7-2,TRBJ2-7,CASSLATSGGGVSYEQYF,TGTGCCAGCAGCTTAGCGACTAGCGGAGGTGGAGTTTCCTACGAGCAGTACTTC
TRBD1,once,TRBV20-1,TRBJ1-5,CSASSGGSTGNQPQHF,TGCAGTGCTAGTTCAGGGGGTTCAACCGGCAATCAGCCCCAGCATTTT
NA,NA,TRBV7-2,TRBJ1-4,CASSLGQARREKLFF,TGTGCCAGCAGCTTAGGCCAGGCGAGGCGTGAAAAACTGTTTTTT
NA,many,TRBV12-3/TRBV12-4,TRBJ2-1,CASSSGLVGDNEQFF,TGTGCCAGCAGTTCCGGACTTGTAGGGGACAATGAGCAGTTCTTC
NA,NA,TRBV2,TRBJ1-1,CASSDRTEAFF,TGTGCCAGCAGTGACAGGACTGAAGCTTTCTTT
NA,many,TRBV28,TRBJ2-3,CASNPTLVTDTQYF,TGTGCCAGCAATCCGACACTCGTAACAGATACGCAGTATTTT
NA,few,TRBV6-6,TRBJ1-2,CASSYNREVGYTF,TGTGCCAGCAGTTACAACAGGGAGGTTGGCTACACCTTC
NA,once,TRBV7-6,TRBJ2-3,CASSLLQMVDTQYF,TGTGCCAGCAGCTTATTACAGATGGTAGATACGCAGTATTTT
TRBD2,few,TRBV5-1,TRBJ2-3,CASSFSQRGSTDTQYF,TGCGCCAGCAGCTTTAGCCAGCGGGGTTCTACTGATACGCAGTATTTT